This TCR beta chain was observed in a study of blood T cells in healthy people across ages. Study observations and caveats: There were more naive CD4+ cells and higher diversity in long-lived donors than in aged donors. Higher naive T cell percentage went strongly together with higher TCR beta diversity.

With regard to this clonotype: Its antigen remains unidentified.

CDR3 length: 14 amino acids. Germline-derived CDR1 and CDR2 are SNHLY and FYNNEI. V gave up 8 bases and J gave up 12 bases, with 23 bases separating them. A second PCR of 7 to 11 cycles used a sample-barcoded 5' primer and a J-beta primer mix. MiXCR was run by TCRdb on the 5' RACE reads, yielding one entry per CDR3 protein. Altogether approximately 670,000 distinct CDR3 sequences are present, over 40% being singletons, with the ten largest covering 25% to 35%. J is TRBJ2-1 and V is TRBV2, with D possibly TRBD1 on 6 matching bases. Sequencing was carried out using blood. This TCR was recovered from a man of 80 years or more in good health. The DNA of the CDR3 is TGTGCCAGCGGCAGGGCCAGGGGTAACGATGGGCAGTTCTTC. It is translated as CASGRARGNDGQFF.